Included here is one T cell receptor (beta chain) sequence, with context. The CDR3 consists of 15 residues. V lost 3 bases, J lost 1 base, and 13 bases lay in between. The germline CDR1 and CDR2 sequences are WSHSY and SAAADI. This specimen comes from a study of blood T cell repertoires in COVID-19. As for the study in general: T cells, B-cell-depleted T cells, or PBMCs provided the cDNA or gDNA that served as material.

Clones were sequenced by immunoSEQ multiplex PCR, and TCRdb holds only the in-frame ones, with some missing. The sample has under 60,000 clones, roughly 90% seen once. This TCR derives from a man in his fifties with acute or convalescent COVID-19. The chain recombines TRBV10-2 with TRBJ2-7, with D perhaps matching TRBD1 (6 bases). The specimen sequenced was peripheral blood. The CDR3 coding sequence is TGCGCCAGCAGTGAATATAGGACAGATTCCTACGAGCAGTACTTC. It specifies CASSEYRTDSYEQYF.